This TCR beta chain is drawn from a study of blood T cell repertoires in COVID-19. Study-wide context: Samples came from the United States, Italy and Spain, spanning acute and convalescent COVID-19.

TCRdb keeps only in-frame clones here, not all; method: immunoSEQ multiplex PCR. The repertoire includes about 220,000 clones, 60% to 85% of them detected once, and around 7.3% sits in the top ten. Germline V gives CDR1 MGHDK, CDR2 SYGVNS. The CDR3 sequence is 17 residues long. V was cut by 1 base and J by 5 bases, with 20 bases left in between. The source is a woman aged 70-85 years with acute or convalescent COVID-19. The rearrangement joins TRBV25-1 to TRBJ2-5, with D tentatively TRBD1 (6 bases). Material for sequencing was peripheral blood. CDR3 loop: CASSEFLHEGGWETQYF. The CDR3 DNA reads as TGTGCCAGCAGTGAATTCCTCCACGAAGGGGGTTGGGAGACCCAGTACTTC.